This TCR beta chain was captured in a study of CD8 T cells in ankylosing spondylitis. The study, taken as a whole, reports: Several highly homologous variants made up a TCR beta motif, and this motif appeared characteristic of ankylosing spondylitis blood.

There are a few counts of this clonotype. Antigen: not known. The CDR3 covers 11 residues. V was pared by 6 bases and J by 3 bases, with 1 base of the junction left unmatched. The germline V gene encodes CDR1 DFQATT and CDR2 SNEGSKA (reference sequence). A single record per CDR3 protein comes from TCRdb applying MiXCR to the 5' RACE reads. The data contain a few hundred thousand distinct CDR3 sequences, 20% to 25% of them singletons. The sample consisted of blood, either unsorted or a sorted T cell fraction (not recorded which). This TCR was recovered from a male donor with ankylosing spondylitis. The V and J genes are TRBV20-1 and TRBJ2-7, with TRBD2 matching over 8 bases. CDR3 sequence reads: CSAGTSYEQYF. The CDR3 bases are TGCAGTGCCGGGACTAGCTACGAGCAGTACTTC.